This T cell receptor beta chain appears in the sequencing data of a study of patients and donors after allogeneic stem cell transplantation. V lost 3 bases, J lost 4 bases, and 3 bases stayed unmatched. The CDR3 is 13 residues long. CDR1 and CDR2 (germline): DFQATT, SNEGSKA (reference sequence). Using its own MiXCR run on the RT-PCR reads, TCRdb lists one record per CDR3 protein. Here the sample spans 25,000 to 35,000 distinct CDR3 sequences, under 7.5% being singletons. This clonotype was counted many times. Sample: blood, either unsorted or a sorted T cell fraction (not recorded which). The chain has TRBV20-1 and TRBJ1-1; 9 nucleotides line up with TRBD1. The sequence derives from a human donor who was either an allogeneic HSCT recipient or a stem cell or donor lymphocyte infusion donor (not recorded which). It is not recorded whose cells these are; they may come from a transplant donor. The CDR3: CSARTGGGTEAFF. CDR3 nucleotides: TGCAGTGCTAGGACAGGGGGAGGCACTGAAGCTTTCTTT.